Below, 25 T cell receptor beta chains from the same sample are listed, as sequenced in a study of blood T cells in healthy people across ages. Next came a second PCR, run for roughly 6 to 11 cycles, which used a sample-barcoded 5' primer along with a J-beta primer mix. TCRdb re-analysed the 5' RACE reads in MiXCR, keeping a single row per CDR3 protein. Of 550,000 to 750,000 distinct CDR3 sequences detected, over 20% appear once; the ten largest clones hold roughly 3.4%. Input material: blood. Every receptor here comes from a man between 65 and 85 years old in good health.

The CDR3 reads CASSELRAGETQYF. CDR3 nucleotides: TGTGCCAGCAGTGAGCTCAGAGCCGGGGAGACCCAGTACTTC. The V and J genes are TRBV2 and TRBJ2-5; the D is unclear. The V and J ends lost 3 bases and 5 bases respectively, with 13 bases between them. This CDR3 is built from 14 residues. Germline assignment: CDR1 SNHLY and CDR2 FYNNEI.

The V call is TRBV6-6, the J call TRBJ2-6; D is possibly TRBD1 (5 bases). This CDR3 region has 14 residues. The germline CDR1 and CDR2 sequences are MNHNY and SVGAGI (reference sequence). V lost 6 bases to trimming and J lost 0 bases, with 6 bases between them. For the CDR3, the DNA is TGTGCCAGCAGAGGGGTCTCTGGGGCCAACGTCCTGACTTTC. Translating it yields CASRGVSGANVLTF.

The chain carries TRBV19 and TRBJ2-1, with D tentatively TRBD1 (5 bases). Germline CDR1 LNHDA, CDR2 SQIVND (reference sequence). There are 15 residues in the CDR3. Trimming shortened V by 2 bases and J by 1 base, and 9 bases separated the two germline ends. The CDR3 DNA reads as TGTGCCAGTAGTATAAGTCCAGGGTCCTACAATGAGCAGTTCTTC. It yields the protein CASSISPGSYNEQFF.

The genes are TRBV28 and TRBJ2-5, with 7 bases that match TRBD1. The CDR3 is made up of 15 amino acids. Germline V gene sequence: CDR1 MDHEN, CDR2 SYDVKM. V dropped 5 bases and J dropped 1; count of bases not matched to a gene: 7. Here the CDR3 reads CASSQWTGFQETQYF. The CDR3 DNA sequence: TGTGCCAGCAGTCAGTGGACAGGATTCCAAGAGACCCAGTACTTC.

This sequence joins TRBV28 and TRBJ1-1; no reliable D call. CDR3 length: 14 residues. The V end was cut by 5 bases, the J end by 1 base, with 11 bases between. Germline assignment: CDR1 MDHEN and CDR2 SYDVKM. The CDR3 here is CASSPPGGNTEAFF. DNA for the CDR3: TGTGCCAGCAGTCCCCCGGGAGGGAACACTGAAGCTTTCTTT.

This rearrangement joins TRBV9 to TRBJ2-6; TRBD1 agrees at 8 bases. The V and J ends lost 0 bases and 0 bases, in that order; junction bases with no gene match: 8. The CDR3 totals 19 residues. Per the germline V gene, CDR1 is SGDLS and CDR2 is YYNGEE. Here the CDR3 reads CASSVGGGQGSSGANVLTF. The CDR3 DNA sequence: TGTGCCAGCAGCGTAGGGGGAGGACAGGGATCCTCTGGGGCCAACGTCCTGACTTTC.

V usage is TRBV28 and J usage is TRBJ2-7; 10 bases fit TRBD1. CDR3 length: 14 amino acids. V was pared by 7 bases and J by 4 bases, with 7 bases of the junction left unmatched. Germline lookup yields CDR1 MDHEN and CDR2 SYDVKM. The CDR3 nucleotides are TGTGCCAGCACTCCGGGACAGGGGAGATACGAGCAGTACTTC. It encodes CASTPGQGRYEQYF.

Turning to this clonotype: One junction end does not reproduce the germline sequence, and a read error may be involved. This sequence joins TRBV7-3 and TRBJ2-3; 8 bases map to TRBD2. This CDR3 comprises 17 residues. The germline V gene has CDR1 SGHTA and CDR2 FQGTGA. CDR3 in DNA: TGTGCCAGCGGCTTACGGGGGGGGCGGTCCGACACAGATACGCAGTATTTT. This encodes CASGLRGGRSDTDTQYF.

V is TRBV3-1 and J is TRBJ2-5; TRBD1 matches at 10 bases. The CDR3 contains 15 residues. Germline CDR1 reads LGHDT; CDR2 reads YNNKEL (reference sequence). With 3 bases clipped from V and 3 bases from J, the junction kept 4 bases outside the gene matches. The chain's CDR3 is CASSHTTGGKETQYF. CDR3 DNA: TGTGCCAGCAGCCATACGACAGGGGGCAAAGAGACCCAGTACTTC.

The chain uses TRBV12-3 or TRBV12-4 and TRBJ1-2, with 10 nucleotides matching TRBD1. Trimming removed 6 bases from V and 4 bases from J; junction bases left unmatched: 5. CDR3 size: 14 residues. This CDR3 is CASRGGTGAYGYTF. The CDR3 DNA reads TGTGCCAGCAGAGGCGGGACAGGGGCCTATGGCTACACCTTC.

This chain joins TRBV7-8 and TRBJ2-1, with a weak D call TRBD2 (5 bases). V was trimmed by 4 bases and J by 6 bases, leaving 19 bases between them. Germline CDR1 and CDR2: SGHVS and FQNEAQ. The CDR3 runs to 16 residues. CDR3 amino acids: CASSSPPWTAPNEQFF. DNA of the CDR3: TGTGCCAGCAGCTCCCCCCCTTGGACTGCCCCCAATGAGCAGTTCTTC. Combining the CDR3 with reference TRBV7-8 and TRBJ2-1 gives the whole variable domain GAGVSQSPRYKVAKRGQDVALRCDPISGHVSLFWYQQALGQGPEFLTYFQNEAQLDKSGLPSDRFFAERPEGSVSTLKIQRTQQEDSAVYLCASSSPPWTAPNEQFFGPGTRLTVL.

This clonotype has at least ten counts. The J gene is TRBJ2-5, the V gene TRBV12-5; TRBD1 is a possible D gene (6 bases). The CDR3 is made up of 15 amino acids. Trimming left V 5 bases short and J 0 bases short, with 13 bases between. CDR1 and CDR2 from the germline V gene are LGHNT and FRNRAP. The CDR3 here is CASGRGTEYQETQYF. CDR3 DNA sequence: TGTGCTAGTGGTAGGGGGACGGAGTACCAAGAGACCCAGTACTTC.

This clonotype was picked up a small number of times. The rearrangement links TRBV28 to TRBJ2-7, with D uncertain. The V end was cut by 1 base, the J end by 6 bases, with 10 bases between. CDR3 length: 13 amino acids. The germline gives CDR1 MDHEN, CDR2 SYDVKM. In DNA form, the CDR3 reads TGTGCCAGCAGTTTATCCGATTCGGGCGAGCAGTACTTC. Protein sequence: CASSLSDSGEQYF. The whole variable domain, remainder taken from reference TRBV28 and TRBJ2-7, is DVKVTQSSRYLVKRTGEKVFLECVQDMDHENMFWYRQDPGLGLRLIYFSYDVKMKEKGDIPEGYSVSREKKERFSLILESASTNQTSMYLCASSLSDSGEQYFGPGTRLTVT.

This clonotype occurred a few times. The conserved final phenylalanine or tryptophan is absent from the CDR3, which likely points to a read error. The chain is built from TRBV2 and TRBJ2-7; no definite D call. The V gene lost 5 bases and the J gene lost 2 bases, with 7 bases spanning the gap. Germline CDR1 is SNHLY and CDR2 is FYNNEI. This CDR3 is 12 amino acids long. The CDR3 spells CASSKATYEQYL. DNA of the CDR3: TGTGCCAGCAGTAAGGCTACCTACGAGCAGTACCTC.

This sequence joins TRBV9 and TRBJ2-5; 7 nucleotides align to TRBD2. V dropped 1 base and J dropped 10; count of bases not matched to a gene: 4. This CDR3 is 12 amino acids long. Germline CDR1 reads SGDLS; CDR2 reads YYNGEE. Written as DNA, the CDR3 is TGTGCCAGCAGCGTATGGGAGGGAGACCAGTACTTC. Translated, it gives CASSVWEGDQYF.

The chain combines TRBV18 with TRBJ2-1; D unresolved. The CDR3 length is 12 residues. The V end lost 5 bases, the J end lost 10 bases, and 12 bases lay between the germline ends. Per germline, CDR1 KGHSH and CDR2 LQKENI. CDR3 loop: CASSVLDEEQFF. The CDR3 DNA reads as TGTGCCAGCTCAGTCCTGGATGAGGAGCAGTTCTTC. Full variable domain (rest looked up from reference TRBV18 and TRBJ2-1): NAGVMQNPRHLVRRRGQEARLRCSPMKGHSHVYWYRQLPEEGLKFMVYLQKENIIDESGMPKERFSAEFPKEGPSILRIQQVVRGDSAAYFCASSVLDEEQFFGPGTRLTVL.

This chain links TRBV20-1 with TRBJ2-7; D ambiguous. V shed 3 bases and J shed 3 bases, with 15 bases lying between them. This CDR3 region has 14 residues. Germline V gene sequence: CDR1 DFQATT, CDR2 SNEGSKA (reference sequence). CDR3: CSASGGASYYEQYF. CDR3 sequence (DNA): TGCAGTGCTAGTGGCGGCGCGTCTTACTACGAGCAGTACTTC.

This clonotype has just a few counts. This rearrangement joins TRBV6-5 to TRBJ2-7; D not certain. This CDR3 contains 13 residues. Trimming removed 2 bases at V and 0 bases at J, with 5 bases between. The germline gives CDR1 MNHEY, CDR2 SVGAGI. In DNA form, the CDR3 reads TGTGCCAGCAGTTACCCGAGCTCCTACGAGCAGTACTTC. Its translation is CASSYPSSYEQYF.

J is TRBJ2-1 and V is TRBV6-5; D is perhaps TRBD1 (6 bases). The DNA matches TRBJ2-7 better at its end, which makes the J call doubtful. This CDR3 region has 15 residues. Germline values: CDR1 MNHEY, CDR2 SVGAGI. The CDR3 sequence: CASSPAAGEFYEQYF. DNA of the CDR3: TGTGCCAGCAGTCCTGCGGCAGGGGAGTTCTACGAGCAGTACTTC.

This chain uses TRBV29-1 with TRBJ2-3, with D maybe TRBD1 (5 bases). The CDR3 covers 14 residues. Germline CDR1 SQVTM, CDR2 ANQGSEA. Trimming cost V 6 bases and J 4 bases, with 17 bases left between them. The CDR3 loop reads CSVQKGAGPDTQYF. In DNA, the CDR3 is TGCAGCGTCCAAAAAGGGGCTGGGCCAGATACGCAGTATTTT.

This clonotype has just one count. The chain is built from TRBV10-3 and TRBJ2-2, with a tentative D call TRBD2 (6 bases). Per the germline V gene, CDR1 is ENHRY and CDR2 is SYGVKD. V gave up 8 bases and J gave up 0 bases, with 13 bases separating them. The CDR3 has 15 residues. The CDR3 is CAIRGSGANTGELFF. Written as DNA, the CDR3 is TGTGCCATCCGGGGGAGCGGAGCGAACACCGGGGAGCTGTTTTTT.

V usage is TRBV14 and J usage is TRBJ2-5; D might be TRBD1 (6 bases). The J call is doubtful: the DNA matches TRBJ2-7 better. The CDR3 has 16 residues. The germline V gene encodes CDR1 SGHDN and CDR2 FVKESK. The CDR3 bases are TGTGCCAGCAGCCAAGGAATGCCAGGGGAGAGCTACGAGCAGTACTTC. Protein: CASSQGMPGESYEQYF.

This clonotype was counted a few times. The chain combines TRBV4-1 with TRBJ1-4; D is undetermined. CDR1 and CDR2 (germline): MGHRA, YSYEKL. This CDR3 is built from 15 residues. V lost 5 bases and J lost 3, with 13 bases in between. The CDR3 here is CASSSHNIANEKLFF. CDR3 bases: TGCGCCAGCAGCTCCCACAATATAGCTAATGAAAAACTGTTTTTT.

The rearrangement links TRBV28 to TRBJ1-2, with 7 bases matching TRBD1. Germline trimming cut 5 bases from V and 5 bases from J; bases unmatched to any gene: 8. Germline CDR1 reads MDHEN; CDR2 reads SYDVKM. The CDR3 covers 14 residues. In nucleotides, the CDR3 is TGTGCCAGCAGTCTAATACAGGGGCCGTATGGCTACACCTTC. Protein product: CASSLIQGPYGYTF.

The rearrangement links TRBV12-3 or TRBV12-4 to TRBJ2-3; no firm D call. V was trimmed by 0 bases and J by 8 bases, leaving 6 bases between them. The CDR3 contains 12 residues. CDR3 DNA: TGTGCCAGCAGTTTAGCCGAGGTTACGCAGTATTTT. Its protein product is CASSLAEVTQYF.